The rows below give T cell receptor beta chains drawn from one sample of a study of cytomegalovirus exposure and HLA in healthy donors. TCRdb keeps only in-frame clones here, not all; method: immunoSEQ multiplex PCR. The sample lists around 210,000 clones, about 76% occurring once. Sequencing was performed on PBMCs. The receptor set was obtained from a male donor in good health and CMV-seropositive. CDR3s include the opening cysteine and the closing phenylalanine or tryptophan. D genes are given only for firm matches. Some rows mark clone size as missing; the rest say once, few, many or name a class of expanded clone.

J,V,size,D,CDR3,DNA
TRBJ2-3,TRBV4-3,few,-,CASSRVWSADTQYF,TGCGCCAGCAGCCGCGTCTGGTCTGCAGATACGCAGTATTTT
TRBJ2-3,TRBV10-3,-,-,CAISESTSTDTQYF,TGTGCCATCAGTGAGTCGACTAGCACAGATACGCAGTATTTT
TRBJ2-3,TRBV5-1,few,-,CASSGDSDTQYF,TGCGCCAGCAGTGGGGACTCAGATACGCAGTATTTT
TRBJ1-5,TRBV19,-,-,CASRRLISNQPQHF,TGTGCCAGTAGACGACTGATTAGCAATCAGCCCCAGCATTTT
TRBJ2-1,TRBV19,once,TRBD2,CASTPLAGGMNNEQFF,TGTGCCAGTACACCCTTAGCGGGGGGCATGAACAATGAGCAGTTCTTC
TRBJ2-1,TRBV28,-,-,CASTRQGGLEQFF,TGTGCCAGCACAAGACAGGGAGGCCTTGAGCAGTTCTTC
TRBJ2-7,TRBV9,-,-,CASSVLQVSYEQYF,TGTGCCAGCAGCGTTCTACAGGTCTCCTACGAGCAGTACTTC
TRBJ1-2,TRBV6-5,-,-,CASSSLDRAGGYTF,TGTGCCAGCAGTTCCCTCGACAGAGCCGGTGGCTACACCTTC
TRBJ2-1,TRBV25-1,-,-,CASTPSGPPYNEQFF,TGTGCCAGCACGCCAAGCGGGCCCCCCTACAATGAGCAGTTCTTC
TRBJ2-5,TRBV4-2,-,TRBD2,CASSQSTLQAGGGETQYF,TGTGCCAGCAGCCAAAGCACCCTCCAAGCGGGAGGAGGAGAGACCCAGTACTTC
TRBJ1-2,TRBV7-9,-,-,CASSQGDGYTF,TGTGCCAGCAGCCAGGGTGATGGCTACACCTTC
TRBJ2-7,TRBV4-2,once,TRBD1,CASSLGQNSYEQYF,TGTGCCAGCAGCCTGGGACAGAATTCCTACGAGCAGTACTTC
TRBJ2-7,TRBV27,-,TRBD2,CASSLDGTSGFYEQYF,TGTGCCAGCAGTTTAGATGGGACTAGCGGGTTCTACGAGCAGTACTTC
TRBJ1-1,TRBV5-6,-,-,CASEGNTEAFF,TGTGCCAGCGAGGGAAACACTGAAGCTTTCTTT
TRBJ2-7,TRBV7-9,-,TRBD2,CASSLETSGSGEQYF,TGTGCCAGCAGCTTAGAGACTAGCGGGAGTGGCGAGCAGTACTTC
TRBJ2-3,TRBV18,-,TRBD2,CASSPDSGATQYF,TGTGCCAGCTCACCAGATAGCGGGGCTACGCAGTATTTT
TRBJ2-3,TRBV7-9,-,-,CASSFWTANTDTQYF,TGTGCCAGCAGCTTTTGGACAGCCAACACAGATACGCAGTATTTT
TRBJ1-1,TRBV7-3,-,TRBD1,CASSLSETQGDTEVFF,TGTGCCAGCAGCTTAAGCGAAACCCAGGGGGACACTGAAGTTTTCTTT
TRBJ1-1,TRBV7-8,few,-,CASSLQGFNTEAFF,TGTGCCAGCAGCTTACAGGGTTTCAACACTGAAGCTTTCTTT
TRBJ2-5,TRBV5-5,-,-,CASSSTVTSVETQYF,TGTGCCAGCAGCTCTACCGTGACATCCGTGGAGACCCAGTACTTC
TRBJ2-5,TRBV5-1,-,TRBD2,CASSLGGAGAQETQYF,TGCGCCAGCAGCTTGGGGGGAGCGGGGGCACAAGAGACCCAGTACTTC
TRBJ2-7,TRBV28,-,-,CASSSSLQVGSYEQYF,TGTGCCAGCAGTTCCTCGCTCCAGGTTGGGTCCTACGAGCAGTACTTC
TRBJ1-1,TRBV7-7,-,TRBD1,CASSWDRKKMNTEAFF,TGTGCCAGCAGCTGGGACAGGAAAAAAATGAACACTGAAGCTTTCTTT
TRBJ2-7,TRBV5-4,-,TRBD2,CASTPAGGSYEQYF,TGTGCCAGCACCCCAGCGGGGGGTTCCTACGAGCAGTACTTC
TRBJ2-1,TRBV18,-,-,CASSPGQINEQFF,TGTGCCAGCTCACCAGGCCAGATCAATGAGCAGTTCTTC
TRBJ2-2,TRBV18,-,TRBD1,CASSPPGTVTGELFF,TGTGCCAGCTCACCACCCGGGACAGTCACCGGGGAGCTGTTTTTT
TRBJ2-7,TRBV27,-,TRBD2,CASSFGTSGRALGYEQYF,TGTGCCAGCAGCTTCGGTACTAGCGGGAGGGCTTTGGGGTACGAGCAGTACTTC
TRBJ1-2,TRBV15,few,-,CATSRDSVAAGGYTF,TGTGCCACCAGCAGAGACTCCGTGGCAGCGGGGGGCTACACCTTC
TRBJ2-3,TRBV2,-,TRBD2,CARRLAGGPDTQYF,TGTGCCCGCAGACTAGCGGGAGGGCCGGATACGCAGTATTTT
TRBJ2-2,TRBV7-2,-,TRBD2,CASSLGLAGGVLFF,TGTGCCAGCAGCTTAGGACTAGCGGGCGGAGTGCTGTTTTTT
TRBJ1-3,TRBV27,-,TRBD1,CASSHLLGRTGWRIWGYTIYF,TGTGCCAGCAGTCACCTCCTGGGGCGGACAGGCTGGAGAATTTGGGGTTACACCATATATTTT
TRBJ1-5,TRBV19,once,TRBD1,CASSIGQVSNQPQHF,TGTGCCAGTAGTATCGGACAGGTTAGCAATCAGCCCCAGCATTTT
TRBJ1-5,TRBV6-5,-,TRBD1,CASRHDRGGNQPQHF,TGTGCCAGCAGACACGACAGGGGAGGCAATCAGCCCCAGCATTTT
TRBJ2-7,TRBV28,-,TRBD2,CASSPRGGGLYEQYF,TGTGCCAGCAGTCCGCGGGGGGGTGGGCTCTACGAGCAGTACTTC
TRBJ2-2,TRBV18,-,-,CASSRDGELFF,TGTGCCAGCTCACGAGACGGGGAGCTGTTTTTT
TRBJ1-1,TRBV27,few,-,CASRKLLGDTEAFF,TGTGCCAGCAGAAAACTTCTAGGGGACACTGAAGCTTTCTTT
TRBJ1-6,TRBV6-5,-,-,CASSKPRTDSPLHF,TGTGCCAGCAGCAAGCCGCGAACGGATTCACCCCTCCACTTT
TRBJ2-7,TRBV23-1,-,TRBD1,CASSLPSGTGVSEQYF,TGCGCCAGCAGTCTCCCCTCCGGGACAGGGGTATCCGAGCAGTACTTC
TRBJ2-5,TRBV12-5,-,-,CASPQGSETQYF,TGTGCTAGTCCCCAGGGAAGTGAGACCCAGTACTTC
TRBJ2-7,TRBV9,-,-,CASSAPGHLLYEQYF,TGTGCCAGCAGCGCGCCGGGACACCTTCTCTACGAGCAGTACTTC
TRBJ2-3,TRBV7-2,-,-,CAGKAGSPTDTQYF,TGTGCCGGAAAAGCGGGTTCACCCACAGATACGCAGTATTTT
TRBJ1-6,TRBV5-1,-,TRBD1,CASSPGTGVNSPLHF,TGCGCCAGCAGCCCAGGGACAGGGGTAAATTCACCCCTCCACTTT
TRBJ2-7,TRBV5-1,few,TRBD2,CASSLDTSGVSEQYF,TGCGCCAGCAGCTTGGATACTAGCGGGGTTTCCGAGCAGTACTTC
TRBJ2-7,TRBV11-2,-,TRBD1,CASSLGTGEVYEQYF,TGTGCCAGCAGCTTAGGGACAGGGGAGGTTTACGAGCAGTACTTC
TRBJ1-3,TRBV10-3,-,TRBD1,CAISETGGRGNTIYF,TGTGCCATCAGTGAGACAGGGGGACGTGGAAACACCATATATTTT
TRBJ2-3,TRBV4-2,-,TRBD1,CASSHGQGTDTQYF,TGTGCCAGCAGCCATGGACAGGGGACAGATACGCAGTATTTT
TRBJ2-5,TRBV15,-,TRBD2,CATSRGGLAGGVQETQYF,TGTGCCACCAGCAGAGGGGGACTAGCGGGGGGTGTACAAGAGACCCAGTACTTC
TRBJ2-5,TRBV7-7,-,-,CASSLSAQETQYF,TGTGCTAGCAGCTTAAGCGCACAAGAGACCCAGTACTTC
TRBJ1-1,TRBV30,-,-,CAWSSSHRVEAFF,TGTGCCTGGAGTTCATCCCACAGGGTGGAGGCTTTCTTT
TRBJ2-7,TRBV7-9,-,-,CASSLEEARAYF,TGTGCCAGCAGCTTAGAGGAGGCAAGAGCTTACTTC
TRBJ2-1,TRBV4-1,few,-,CASSQRADRSSYNEQFF,TGCGCCAGCAGCCAGAGGGCGGACCGGAGCTCCTACAATGAGCAGTTCTTC
TRBJ2-7,TRBV29-1,-,TRBD1,CSVVMGTGTTQQYF,TGCAGCGTTGTTATGGGGACAGGGACTACGCAGCAGTACTTC
TRBJ1-3,TRBV9,-,TRBD1,CASSPGDSTRNTIYF,TGTGCCAGCAGCCCGGGGGACAGCACTAGAAACACCATATATTTT
TRBJ1-4,TRBV4-2,-,-,CASSQDASYRREKLFF,TGTGCCAGCAGCCAAGATGCATCCTACCGCCGCGAAAAACTGTTTTTT
TRBJ1-5,TRBV10-3,-,-,CAISESSVNQPQHF,TGTGCCATCAGTGAGTCGTCGGTCAATCAGCCCCAGCATTTT
TRBJ2-7,TRBV18,-,-,CASSPGSPIYEQYF,TGTGCCAGCTCACCCGGGTCACCCATCTACGAGCAGTACTTC
TRBJ2-5,TRBV2,-,-,CASSDALSEETQYF,TGTGCCAGCAGTGATGCCCTATCCGAAGAGACCCAGTACTTC